This TCR beta chain comes out of a study of blood T cell repertoires in COVID-19. As for the study in general: From the United States, Italy and Spain came samples of acute and convalescent COVID-19. The analysed material was cDNA or gDNA that came from T cells, B-cell-depleted T cells, or PBMCs.

V lost 5 bases to trimming and J lost 7 bases, with 17 bases between them. Per the germline V gene, CDR1 is LNHDA and CDR2 is SQIVND (reference sequence). The CDR3 has 15 amino acids. Original processing notes: Amplification of reference gene primers was used by the study to estimate nucleated cell counts. Some clones are missing from TCRdb's copy, which holds only in-frame ones; the method was immunoSEQ multiplex PCR. The DNA gave D and trimming, while V, J and clone size come from that table. The repertoire holds 250,000 to 300,000 clones, with about nine tenths as singletons. The sequence was collected from a woman aged 30 to 39 with active or convalescent COVID-19. V and J are TRBV19 and TRBJ1-4, with D perhaps matching TRBD1 (6 bases). Sample: peripheral blood. The CDR3 region has the DNA TGTGCCAGTAGTGGGGAGGCGGGGGCCTCTGAAAAACTGTTTTTT. It yields the protein CASSGEAGASEKLFF.